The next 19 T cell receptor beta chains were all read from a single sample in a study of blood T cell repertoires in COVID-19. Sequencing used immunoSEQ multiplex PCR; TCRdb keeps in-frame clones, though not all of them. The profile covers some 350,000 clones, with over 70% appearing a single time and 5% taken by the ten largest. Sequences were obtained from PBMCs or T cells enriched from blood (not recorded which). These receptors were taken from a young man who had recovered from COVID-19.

CDR3 in DNA: TGTGCCAGCAGCCAGGTTCCGGGCAATCAGCCCCAGCATTTT. This gives the protein CASSQVPGNQPQHF. The V call is TRBV6-5, the J call TRBJ1-5; D gene uncertain. The CDR3 length is 14 residues. Trimming removed 6 bases from V and 2 bases from J, with 11 bases in between. The germline gives CDR1 MNHEY, CDR2 SVGAGI.

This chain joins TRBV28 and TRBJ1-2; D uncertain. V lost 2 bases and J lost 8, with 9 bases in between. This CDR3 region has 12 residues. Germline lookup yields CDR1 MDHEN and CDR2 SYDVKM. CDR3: CASSLELTGYTF. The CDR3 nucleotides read TGTGCCAGCAGTTTAGAACTCACCGGCTACACCTTC.

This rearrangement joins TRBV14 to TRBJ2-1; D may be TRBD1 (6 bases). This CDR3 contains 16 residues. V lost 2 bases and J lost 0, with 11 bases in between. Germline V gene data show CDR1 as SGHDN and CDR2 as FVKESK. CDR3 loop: CASSQKGQSSYNEQFF. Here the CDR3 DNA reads TGTGCCAGCAGCCAAAAAGGACAGAGCTCCTACAATGAGCAGTTCTTC. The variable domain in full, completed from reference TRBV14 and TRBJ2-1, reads EAGVTQFPSHSVIEKGQTVTLRCDPISGHDNLYWYRRVMGKEIKFLLHFVKESKQDESGMPNNRFLAERTGGTYSTLKVQPAELEDSGVYFCASSQKGQSSYNEQFFGPGTRLTVL.

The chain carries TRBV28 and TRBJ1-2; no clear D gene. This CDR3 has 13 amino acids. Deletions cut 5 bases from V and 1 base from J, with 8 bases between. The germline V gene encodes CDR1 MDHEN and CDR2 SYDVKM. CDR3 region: CASSPEGNYGYTF. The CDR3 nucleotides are TGTGCCAGCAGTCCGGAGGGTAACTATGGCTACACCTTC.

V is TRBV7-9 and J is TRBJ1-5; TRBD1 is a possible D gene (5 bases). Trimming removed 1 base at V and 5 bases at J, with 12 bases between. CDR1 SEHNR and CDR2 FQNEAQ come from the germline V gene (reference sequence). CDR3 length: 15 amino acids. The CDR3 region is CASSLGTGTDQPQHF. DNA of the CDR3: TGTGCCAGCAGCTTAGGAACAGGCACGGATCAGCCCCAGCATTTT.

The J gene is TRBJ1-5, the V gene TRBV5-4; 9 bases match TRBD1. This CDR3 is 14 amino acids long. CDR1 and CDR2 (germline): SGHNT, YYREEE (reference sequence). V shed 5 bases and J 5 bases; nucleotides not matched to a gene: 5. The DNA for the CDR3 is TGTGCCAGCAGTCGACAGGGGGTGGATCAGCCCCAGCATTTT. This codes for CASSRQGVDQPQHF.

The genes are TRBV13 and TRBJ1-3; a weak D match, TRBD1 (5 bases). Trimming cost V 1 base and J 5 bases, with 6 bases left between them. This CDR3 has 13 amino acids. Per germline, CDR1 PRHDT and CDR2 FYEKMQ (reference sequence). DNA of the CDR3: TGTGCCAGCAGCTTAGAGGGGAGAAACACCATATATTTT. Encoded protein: CASSLEGRNTIYF.

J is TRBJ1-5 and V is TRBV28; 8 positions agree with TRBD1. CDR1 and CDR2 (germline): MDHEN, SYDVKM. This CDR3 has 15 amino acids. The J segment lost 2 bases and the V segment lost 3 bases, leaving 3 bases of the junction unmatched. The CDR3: CASSFGTGRNQPQHF. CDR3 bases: TGTGCCAGCAGTTTCGGGACAGGACGCAATCAGCCCCAGCATTTT.

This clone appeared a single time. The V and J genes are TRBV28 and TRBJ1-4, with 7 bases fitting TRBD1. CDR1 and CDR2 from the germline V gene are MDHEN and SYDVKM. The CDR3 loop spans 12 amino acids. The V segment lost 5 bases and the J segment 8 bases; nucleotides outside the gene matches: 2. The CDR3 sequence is CASSPQGEKLFF. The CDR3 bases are TGTGCCAGCAGTCCACAGGGGGAAAAACTGTTTTTT.

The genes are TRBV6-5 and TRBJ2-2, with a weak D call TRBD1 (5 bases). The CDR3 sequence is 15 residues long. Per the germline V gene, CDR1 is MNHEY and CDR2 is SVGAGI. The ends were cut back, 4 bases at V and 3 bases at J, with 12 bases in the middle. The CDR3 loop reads CASSLGAEHTGELFF. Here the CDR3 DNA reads TGTGCCAGCAGTTTAGGGGCAGAGCACACCGGGGAGCTGTTTTTT.

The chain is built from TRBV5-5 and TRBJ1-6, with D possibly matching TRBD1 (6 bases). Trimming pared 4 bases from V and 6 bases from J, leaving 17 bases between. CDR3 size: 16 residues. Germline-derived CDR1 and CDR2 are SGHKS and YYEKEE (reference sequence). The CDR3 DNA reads TGTGCCAGCAGCCGACAGGACAGTTCTTCTAATTCACCCCTCCACTTT. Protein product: CASSRQDSSSNSPLHF.

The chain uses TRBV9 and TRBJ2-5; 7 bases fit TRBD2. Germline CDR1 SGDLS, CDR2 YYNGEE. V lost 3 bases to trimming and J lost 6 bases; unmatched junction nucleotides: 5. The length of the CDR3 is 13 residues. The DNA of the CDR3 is TGTGCCAGCAGCGCCGGGGGGACTCAGACCCAGTACTTC. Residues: CASSAGGTQTQYF.

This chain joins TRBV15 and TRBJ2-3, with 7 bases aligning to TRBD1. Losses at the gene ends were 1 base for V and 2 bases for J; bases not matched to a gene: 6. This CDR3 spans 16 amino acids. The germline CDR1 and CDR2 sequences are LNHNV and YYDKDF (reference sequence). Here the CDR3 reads CATSRVGGQNTDTQYF. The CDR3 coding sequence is TGTGCCACCAGCAGAGTAGGGGGCCAGAACACAGATACGCAGTATTTT.

CDR3 DNA: TGCAGCGTTGAAATAGCGGTAACAGGATCCACCGGGGAGCTGTTTTTT. It translates to CSVEIAVTGSTGELFF. J is TRBJ2-2 and V is TRBV29-1, with TRBD2 as a possible D gene (6 bases). Per the germline V gene, CDR1 is SQVTM and CDR2 is ANQGSEA. V was clipped by 2 bases and J by 4 bases, with 17 bases between them. There are 16 residues in the CDR3.

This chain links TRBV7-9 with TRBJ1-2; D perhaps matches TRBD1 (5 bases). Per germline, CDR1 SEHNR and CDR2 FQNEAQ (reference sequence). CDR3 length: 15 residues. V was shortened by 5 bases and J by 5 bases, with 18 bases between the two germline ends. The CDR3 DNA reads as TGTGCCAGCAGCCCGGCGACAGCGTTCATTTATGGCTACACCTTC. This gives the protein CASSPATAFIYGYTF.

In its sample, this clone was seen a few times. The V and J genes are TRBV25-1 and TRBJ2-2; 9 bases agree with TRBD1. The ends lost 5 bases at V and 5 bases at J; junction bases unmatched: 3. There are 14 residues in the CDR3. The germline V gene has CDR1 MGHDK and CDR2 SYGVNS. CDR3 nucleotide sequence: TGTGCCAGCAGTTGGACAGGGGAAACCGGGGAGCTGTTTTTT. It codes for CASSWTGETGELFF.

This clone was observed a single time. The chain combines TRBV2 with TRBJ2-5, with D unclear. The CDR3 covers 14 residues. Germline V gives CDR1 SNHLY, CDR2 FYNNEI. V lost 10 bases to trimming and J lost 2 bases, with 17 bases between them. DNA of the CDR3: TGTGCCACAAAGAGGCGCGCGGCACAAGAGACCCAGTACTTC. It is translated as CATKRRAAQETQYF.

CDR3 sequence reads: CSVFSFGSQETQYF. In DNA, the CDR3 is TGCAGCGTTTTTAGTTTCGGGTCACAAGAGACCCAGTACTTC. The genes are TRBV29-1 and TRBJ2-5; no firm D call. The germline V and J ends were trimmed by 5 bases and 2 bases, with 15 bases remaining between them. CDR3 length: 14 residues. The germline CDR1 and CDR2 sequences are SQVTM and ANQGSEA.

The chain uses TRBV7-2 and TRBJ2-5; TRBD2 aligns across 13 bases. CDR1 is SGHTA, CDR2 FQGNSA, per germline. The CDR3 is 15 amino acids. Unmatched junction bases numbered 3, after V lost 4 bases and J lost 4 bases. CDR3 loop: CASSYGLAGVETQYF. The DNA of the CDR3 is TGTGCCAGCAGCTACGGACTAGCGGGGGTAGAGACCCAGTACTTC.